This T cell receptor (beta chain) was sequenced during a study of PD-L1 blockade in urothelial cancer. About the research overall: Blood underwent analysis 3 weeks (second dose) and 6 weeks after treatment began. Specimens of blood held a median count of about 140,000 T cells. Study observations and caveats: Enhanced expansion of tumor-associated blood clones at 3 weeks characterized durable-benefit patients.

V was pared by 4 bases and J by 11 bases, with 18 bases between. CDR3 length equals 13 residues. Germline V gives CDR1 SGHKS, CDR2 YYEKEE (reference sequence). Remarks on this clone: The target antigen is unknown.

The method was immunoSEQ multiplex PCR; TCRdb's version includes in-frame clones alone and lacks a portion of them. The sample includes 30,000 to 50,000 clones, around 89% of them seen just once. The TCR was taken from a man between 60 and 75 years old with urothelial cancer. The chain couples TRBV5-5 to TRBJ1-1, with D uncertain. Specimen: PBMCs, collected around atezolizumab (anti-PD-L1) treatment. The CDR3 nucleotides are TGTGCCAGCAGCGCCGACCCAAACTCGGAGGCTTTCTTT. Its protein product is CASSADPNSEAFF.